This TCR beta chain appears in the sequencing data of a study of blood T cell repertoires in COVID-19. Across the study: Samples came from the United States, Italy and Spain, spanning acute and convalescent COVID-19.

Exposed enrollees encountered a COVID-19 case at some point within 2 weeks before study entry. Methods used by the authors: Nucleated cell counts were estimated from reference gene primer amplification. Clones were read by immunoSEQ multiplex PCR, and TCRdb kept only the in-frame ones, dropping some. V, J and clone size were drawn from that table, and D and trimming were deduced from the DNA. The sample carries 300,000 or so clones, under 90% recorded once. The specimen sequenced was PBMCs or T cells enriched from blood (not recorded which). The receptor was derived from a woman aged 45-60 years who had been exposed to COVID-19.

The CDR3: CASSSGTGGPLHF. The CDR3 region has the DNA TGTGCCAGCAGTTCAGGGACCGGGGGGCCCCTCCACTTT. V usage is TRBV27 and J usage is TRBJ1-6, with D perhaps TRBD1 (5 bases). The ends were cut back, 4 bases at V and 13 bases at J, with 14 bases in the middle. The germline CDR1 and CDR2 sequences are MNHEY and SMNVEV (reference sequence). CDR3 size: 13 residues.